This T cell receptor (beta chain) stems from a study of T cell repertoires and HLA-DP antigens. Here immunoSEQ multiplex PCR was the method, and the copy in TCRdb shows in-frame clones only, minus some. The sample includes roughly 73,000 clones, over 75% seen only once; the top ten take 1.5% to 2%. This clone has only one observation. The antigen is not known. Trimming removed 1 base from V and 4 bases from J; junction bases left unmatched: 3. The germline CDR1 and CDR2 sequences are SGHTS and YDEGEE. The CDR3 has 15 residues. Untouched CD4+ T cells were bead-isolated at about 97.7% purity. Study outcomes and limitations: No separate analysis of naive versus memory CD4+ cells was done.

The V gene is TRBV5-8, the J gene TRBJ2-2; 8 bases map to TRBD2. The sequenced sample consisted of CD4+ T cells from PBMCs. This TCR derives from a man aged 55-75 years in good health and CMV-seronegative. CDR3 in amino acids: CASSLSGGLTGELFF. The CDR3 DNA follows: TGTGCCAGCAGCTTGAGCGGGGGCCTCACCGGGGAGCTGTTTTTT.